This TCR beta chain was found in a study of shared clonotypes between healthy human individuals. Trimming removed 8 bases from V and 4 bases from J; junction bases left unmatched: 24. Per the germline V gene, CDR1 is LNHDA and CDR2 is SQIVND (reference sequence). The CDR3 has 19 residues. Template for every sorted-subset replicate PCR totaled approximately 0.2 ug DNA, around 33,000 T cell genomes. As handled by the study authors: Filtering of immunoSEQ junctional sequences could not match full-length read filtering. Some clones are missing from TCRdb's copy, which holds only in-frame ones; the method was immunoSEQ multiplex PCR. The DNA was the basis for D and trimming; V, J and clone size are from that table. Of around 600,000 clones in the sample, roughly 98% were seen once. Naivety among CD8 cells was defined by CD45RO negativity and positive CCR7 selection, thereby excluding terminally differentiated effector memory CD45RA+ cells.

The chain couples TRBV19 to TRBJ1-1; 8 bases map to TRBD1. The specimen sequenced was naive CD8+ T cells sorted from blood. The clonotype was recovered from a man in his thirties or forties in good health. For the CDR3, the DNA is TGTGCCAGTCACCTTACACGGTCAGACAGGGGTGGGGCCGTCACTGAAGCTTTCTTT. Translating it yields CASHLTRSDRGGAVTEAFF.